A selection of T cell receptor beta chains follows, all from one sample in a study of blood T cell repertoires in COVID-19. The data were produced by immunoSEQ multiplex PCR, yet TCRdb's version contains in-frame clones alone and is incomplete. The repertoire holds just over 300,000 clones, with around 87% as singletons. The sequenced material came from peripheral blood. The receptor set was obtained from a man between 18 and 29 years old with active or convalescent COVID-19. Both conserved end residues are part of each CDR3. Each record gives: V gene, D gene, J gene, CDR3 protein. The D gene is left open where the match is weak.

v_call: TRBV5-1; d_call: -; j_call: TRBJ2-7; cdr3_aa: CASSPEFRDSYEQYF
v_call: TRBV18; d_call: -; j_call: TRBJ2-7; cdr3_aa: CASSPRQGLTSYEQYF
v_call: TRBV6-5; d_call: TRBD2; j_call: TRBJ2-3; cdr3_aa: CASSHSSGLGTDTQYF
v_call: TRBV7-6; d_call: -; j_call: TRBJ2-1; cdr3_aa: CASSLGQGLSSGEQFF
v_call: TRBV5-1; d_call: TRBD1; j_call: TRBJ2-7; cdr3_aa: CASSGSGTGEPEQYF
v_call: TRBV6-2/TRBV6-3; d_call: TRBD1; j_call: TRBJ1-5; cdr3_aa: CASSYTLGGTGAYQPQHF
v_call: TRBV28; d_call: -; j_call: TRBJ1-4; cdr3_aa: CASSLGETTNEKLFF
v_call: TRBV2; d_call: -; j_call: TRBJ1-5; cdr3_aa: CASSAESNQPQHF
v_call: TRBV6-6; d_call: -; j_call: TRBJ2-7; cdr3_aa: CASTPTGSYTYEQYF
v_call: TRBV5-8; d_call: -; j_call: TRBJ1-5; cdr3_aa: CASRTRRAGQSQPQHF
v_call: TRBV27; d_call: -; j_call: TRBJ2-1; cdr3_aa: CASSLSRTTYNEQFF
v_call: TRBV5-1; d_call: TRBD1; j_call: TRBJ2-7; cdr3_aa: CASAPSTGGSYYEQYF
v_call: TRBV5-1; d_call: TRBD1; j_call: TRBJ2-7; cdr3_aa: CASSSPGTGSYEQYF
v_call: TRBV7-9; d_call: TRBD1; j_call: TRBJ1-2; cdr3_aa: CASSLDGTGSYGYTF
v_call: TRBV9; d_call: TRBD2; j_call: TRBJ2-1; cdr3_aa: CASSSDSGRITNEQFF
v_call: TRBV3-1/TRBV3-2; d_call: -; j_call: TRBJ2-1; cdr3_aa: CASSRWQGYNEQFF
v_call: TRBV5-6; d_call: -; j_call: TRBJ1-4; cdr3_aa: CASSLGVKEVDEKLFF
v_call: TRBV28; d_call: TRBD1; j_call: TRBJ1-2; cdr3_aa: CASRPQGALGYTF
v_call: TRBV18; d_call: -; j_call: TRBJ2-1; cdr3_aa: CASSPGGVSYNEQFF
v_call: TRBV5-1; d_call: -; j_call: TRBJ2-3; cdr3_aa: CASSLEWGADTQYF
v_call: TRBV7-2; d_call: -; j_call: TRBJ1-1; cdr3_aa: CASSLALNTEAFF
v_call: TRBV5-1; d_call: -; j_call: TRBJ1-2; cdr3_aa: CASSLNTGLGYGYTF
v_call: TRBV14; d_call: TRBD1; j_call: TRBJ1-2; cdr3_aa: CASSPFGQANYGYTF
v_call: TRBV15; d_call: TRBD2; j_call: TRBJ2-2; cdr3_aa: CATSRDQLLAGVTGELFF
v_call: TRBV18; d_call: -; j_call: TRBJ1-3; cdr3_aa: CASSPTSQGIGGNTIYF
v_call: TRBV19; d_call: -; j_call: TRBJ2-3; cdr3_aa: CASSIDRYSITTDTQYF
v_call: TRBV12-3/TRBV12-4; d_call: TRBD1; j_call: TRBJ1-2; cdr3_aa: CASRTGGAYGYTF
v_call: TRBV7-2; d_call: TRBD1; j_call: TRBJ1-2; cdr3_aa: CASSSSGTGDYGYTF
v_call: TRBV3-1/TRBV3-2; d_call: TRBD2; j_call: TRBJ2-2; cdr3_aa: CASSQVSSGRATGELFF
v_call: TRBV4-3; d_call: -; j_call: TRBJ2-7; cdr3_aa: CASSPKRSGSSYEQYF
v_call: TRBV25-1; d_call: TRBD2; j_call: TRBJ2-2; cdr3_aa: CASSVIAGNTGELFF
v_call: TRBV14; d_call: TRBD2; j_call: TRBJ2-1; cdr3_aa: CASSPGLAVMYNEQFF
v_call: TRBV7-6; d_call: TRBD2; j_call: TRBJ2-1; cdr3_aa: CASSSLAGAYNEQFF
v_call: TRBV5-6; d_call: TRBD2; j_call: TRBJ2-1; cdr3_aa: CASCSGRARWGDNEQFF
v_call: TRBV9; d_call: -; j_call: TRBJ1-3; cdr3_aa: CASTLGSGFSGNTIYF
v_call: TRBV7-2; d_call: TRBD2; j_call: TRBJ2-1; cdr3_aa: CASSLEGLAGYEQFF